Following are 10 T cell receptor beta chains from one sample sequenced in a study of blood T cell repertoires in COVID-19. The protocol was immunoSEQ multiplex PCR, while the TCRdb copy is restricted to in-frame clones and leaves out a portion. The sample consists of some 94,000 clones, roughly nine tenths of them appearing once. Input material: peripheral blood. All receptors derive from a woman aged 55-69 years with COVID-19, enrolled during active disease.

CDR3 region: CASSWVPGLADTDTQYF. The CDR3 region has the DNA TGTGCCAGCAGTTGGGTTCCGGGACTAGCTGACACAGATACGCAGTATTTT. The chain carries TRBV5-6 and TRBJ2-3, with 9 bases identical to TRBD2. In germline, CDR1 is SGHDT, CDR2 YYEEEE. The length of the CDR3 is 17 residues. Trimming at V came to 5 bases and at J to 2 bases, leaving 12 bases not matched to a gene.

CDR3 loop: CASSTATVNTGELFF. The CDR3 DNA reads as TGTGCCAGCAGCACTGCGACAGTCAACACCGGGGAGCTGTTTTTT. The gene calls are TRBV6-5 and TRBJ2-2; D is possibly TRBD1 (5 bases). The length of the CDR3 is 15 residues. Per the germline V gene, CDR1 is MNHEY and CDR2 is SVGAGI. Deletions cut 6 bases from V and 2 bases from J, with 13 bases between.

CDR3 residues: CASSQGLAGGASDEQFF. For the CDR3, the DNA is TGTGCCAGCAGCCAGGGACTAGCGGGGGGGGCCTCGGATGAGCAGTTCTTC. This sequence joins TRBV3-1 (or the pseudogene TRBV3-2) and TRBJ2-1; 16 bases are shared with TRBD2. The junction had 7 bases not matched to a gene; V was cut back by 3 bases and J by 8 bases. The CDR3 runs 17 residues. CDR1 and CDR2 (germline): LGHDT, YNNKEL (reference sequence).

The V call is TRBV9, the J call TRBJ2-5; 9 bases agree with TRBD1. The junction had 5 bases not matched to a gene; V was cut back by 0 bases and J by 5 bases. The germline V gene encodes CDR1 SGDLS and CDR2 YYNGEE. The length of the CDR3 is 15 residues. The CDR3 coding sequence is TGTGCCAGCAGCGTAGGGGGACAGGGTTATGAGACCCAGTACTTC. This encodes CASSVGGQGYETQYF.

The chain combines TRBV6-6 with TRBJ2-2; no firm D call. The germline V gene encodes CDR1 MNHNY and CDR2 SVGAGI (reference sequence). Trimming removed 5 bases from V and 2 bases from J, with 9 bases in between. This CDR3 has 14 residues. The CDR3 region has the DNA TGTGCCAGCAGTCCTGGCCCAAACACCGGGGAGCTGTTTTTT. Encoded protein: CASSPGPNTGELFF.

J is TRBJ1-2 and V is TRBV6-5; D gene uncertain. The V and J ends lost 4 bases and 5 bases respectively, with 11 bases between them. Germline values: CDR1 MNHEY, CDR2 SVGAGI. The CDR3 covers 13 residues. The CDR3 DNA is TGTGCCAGCAGTTCTCCCGGGAGTTATGGCTACACCTTC. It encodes CASSSPGSYGYTF.

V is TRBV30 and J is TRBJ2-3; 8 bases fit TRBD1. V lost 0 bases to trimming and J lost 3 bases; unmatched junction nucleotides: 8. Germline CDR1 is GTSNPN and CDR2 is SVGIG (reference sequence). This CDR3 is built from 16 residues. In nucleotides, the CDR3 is TGTGCCTGGAGTGTAGGGCAGGGGGCTCAGACAGATACGCAGTATTTT. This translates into CAWSVGQGAQTDTQYF.

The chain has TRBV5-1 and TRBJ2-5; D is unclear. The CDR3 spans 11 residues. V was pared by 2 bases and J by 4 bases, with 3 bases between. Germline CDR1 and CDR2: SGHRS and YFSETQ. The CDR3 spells CASSFRETQYF. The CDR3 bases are TGCGCCAGCAGCTTCAGAGAGACCCAGTACTTC.

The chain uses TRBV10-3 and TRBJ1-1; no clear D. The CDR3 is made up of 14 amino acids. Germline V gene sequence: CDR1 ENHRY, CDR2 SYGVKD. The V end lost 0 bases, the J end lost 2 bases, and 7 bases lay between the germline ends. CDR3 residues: CAISESTDNTEAFF. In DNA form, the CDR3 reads TGTGCCATCAGTGAGTCCACAGACAACACTGAAGCTTTCTTT.

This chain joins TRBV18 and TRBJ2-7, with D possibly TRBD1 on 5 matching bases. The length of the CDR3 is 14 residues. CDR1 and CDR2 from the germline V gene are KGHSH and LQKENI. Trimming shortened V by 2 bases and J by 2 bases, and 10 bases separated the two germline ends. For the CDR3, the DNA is TGTGCCAGCTCACCAGTGCCGGACACCTACGAGCAGTACTTC. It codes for CASSPVPDTYEQYF.